This TCR beta chain was documented in a study of blood T cell repertoires in COVID-19. Across the whole study: Samples taken during acute and convalescent COVID-19 were collected in the United States, Italy and Spain.

Donors in Cohort 3 counted as recovered after two negative PCRs, clearance, or symptom resolution. This clone showed up just a few times. Clones were sequenced by immunoSEQ multiplex PCR, and TCRdb holds only the in-frame ones, with some missing. The sample lists under 300,000 clones; about 88% were seen once. The CDR3 loop spans 16 amino acids. Germline V gene sequence: CDR1 SGHTA, CDR2 FQGNSA. Trimming left V 5 bases short and J 4 bases short, with 15 bases between. The sample consisted of PBMCs or T cells enriched from blood (not recorded which). The chain links TRBV7-2 to TRBJ2-6, with D possibly being TRBD2 (5 bases). The origin of this receptor is a woman aged 45-59 years who had recovered from COVID-19. The CDR3 DNA reads TGTGCCAGCAGCCAACCCCGGGGTTACGGGGCCAACGTCCTGACTTTC. Amino acids: CASSQPRGYGANVLTF.